The present T cell receptor beta chain was sequenced within a study of cytomegalovirus exposure and HLA in healthy donors. Study-level information: A data release that came early held 75 million to 85 million unique TCRs from HLA-typed donors. General study findings and limits: Reports state that TCR beta sequences accurately predicted most subjects' HLA-A and HLA-B alleles. Presence/absence analyses assumed roughly uniform sequencing depth across donors. Some TCR beta chains (around 180 of them) were listed as cytomegalovirus-associated.

In the PCR, 60 Vbeta and 13 Jbeta primers were used. Produced via immunoSEQ multiplex PCR; TCRdb's table is partial and in-frame only. The sample yields 100,000 to 150,000 clones, approximately 74% seen once. Trimming removed 0 bases from V and 2 bases from J, with 14 bases in between. The CDR3 is made up of 16 amino acids. The germline V gene encodes CDR1 MGHRA and CDR2 YSYEKL. Turning to this clone: Its antigen remains unidentified.

The chain carries TRBV4-1 and TRBJ2-7; perhaps TRBD2 as D (6 bases). The sequence came from a man aged 35-49 years in good health and CMV-seropositive. Sample: PBMCs. CDR3 nucleotides: TGCGCCAGCAGCCAAGAAATGCAGGGAGGACCCTACGAGCAGTACTTC. Its translation is CASSQEMQGGPYEQYF.